A single sample is the source of the 21 T cell receptor beta chains below, sequenced in a study of T cells after posttransplantation cyclophosphamide. Generated by immunoSEQ multiplex PCR, the TCRdb table keeps only in-frame clones and is missing some. The sample consists of 3,900 or so clones, 55% to 65% of them appearing once. The source material was memory CD8+ T cells sorted from blood. These receptors originate from a man aged 25 to 40 in good health and a related stem cell transplant donor.

The table lists this clone with a few counts. V usage is TRBV7-6 and J usage is TRBJ1-1; TRBD1 might be the D (5 bases). V was clipped by 5 bases and J by 6 bases, with 16 bases between them. The CDR3 contains 14 residues. CDR1 and CDR2 from the germline V gene are SGHVS and FNYEAQ. The DNA of the CDR3 is TGTGCCAGCAGCCAGGAGTCCAGGGAATCTGAAGCTTTCTTT. As protein: CASSQESRESEAFF.

This sequence joins TRBV19 and TRBJ2-1, with 11 positions matching TRBD1. The length of the CDR3 is 15 residues. V dropped 5 bases and J dropped 7; count of bases not matched to a gene: 7. CDR1 and CDR2 (germline): LNHDA, SQIVND (reference sequence). The DNA of the CDR3 is TGTGCCAGTAGTGTCCGGGACAGGGGGTCTAATGAGCAGTTCTTC. As protein: CASSVRDRGSNEQFF.

For this clone: Other nucleotide sequences from this sample produce the same CDR3. V and J are TRBV9 and TRBJ1-6; D might be TRBD1 (6 bases). CDR1 and CDR2 (germline): SGDLS, YYNGEE. The CDR3 sequence is 15 residues long. V lost 2 bases and J lost 6, with 12 bases in between. The CDR3 DNA sequence: TGTGCCAGCAGCGTGGATCCAGGGGCTAATTCACCCCTCCACTTT. It specifies CASSVDPGANSPLHF.

This chain connects TRBV5-6 to TRBJ2-7, with 8 bases aligning to TRBD1. This CDR3 region has 16 residues. V was pared by 4 bases and J by 6 bases, with 15 bases of the junction left unmatched. The germline CDR1 and CDR2 sequences are SGHDT and YYEEEE. The CDR3 DNA sequence: TGTGCCAGCAGCCTCAACCTGGGGGACAGGCAACGCGAGCAGTACTTC. Its protein product is CASSLNLGDRQREQYF. The full variable domain, completed using reference TRBV5-6 and TRBJ2-7, is DAGVTQSPTHLIKTRGQQVTLRCSPKSGHDTVSWYQQALGQGPQFIFQYYEEEERQRGNFPDRFSGHQFPNYSSELNVNALLLGDSALYLCASSLNLGDRQREQYFGPGTRLTVT.

The chain is built from TRBV9 and TRBJ2-5; D unresolved. TRBJ2-7 explains the end of the DNA better; the J call may be wrong. Germline V gives CDR1 SGDLS, CDR2 YYNGEE. The CDR3 totals 15 residues. CDR3 protein: CASSIKQKTAYEQYF. The CDR3 DNA reads TGTGCCAGCAGTATCAAACAGAAGACGGCATACGAGCAGTACTTC.

The V and J genes are TRBV5-5 and TRBJ1-1; D perhaps matches TRBD1 (6 bases). This CDR3 contains 16 residues. Deletions cut 1 base from V and 6 bases from J, with 19 bases between. Germline assignment: CDR1 SGHKS and CDR2 YYEKEE (reference sequence). CDR3 residues: CASSLSAGDIRAEAFF. The CDR3 region has the DNA TGTGCCAGCAGCTTGTCGGCAGGGGATATACGGGCTGAAGCTTTCTTT. Together with reference TRBV5-5 and TRBJ1-1, the CDR3 gives the full variable domain: DAGVTQSPTHLIKTRGQQVTLRCSPISGHKSVSWYQQVLGQGPQFIFQYYEKEERGRGNFPDRFSARQFPNYSSELNVNALLLGDSALYLCASSLSAGDIRAEAFFGQGTRLTVV.

The chain employs TRBV11-2 and TRBJ1-1; 9 bases match TRBD1. The CDR3 runs 17 residues. The germline V gene encodes CDR1 SGHAT and CDR2 FQNNGV. Unmatched junction bases numbered 10, after V lost 5 bases and J lost 0 bases. This CDR3 reads CASSHRGTGNMNTEAFF. In DNA, the CDR3 is TGTGCCAGCAGCCACCGGGGGACAGGGAACATGAACACTGAAGCTTTCTTT.

This clone was detected only a few times. The gene calls are TRBV16 and TRBJ2-7, with TRBD1 matching 8 bases. Per the germline V gene, CDR1 is KGHSY and CDR2 is FQNENV. The CDR3 covers 14 residues. Germline trimming cut 2 bases from V and 1 base from J; bases unmatched to any gene: 1. As DNA, the CDR3 is TGTGCCAGCAGCCAAGGGACAGGTTCCTACGAGCAGTACTTC. It encodes CASSQGTGSYEQYF.

V and J are TRBV7-9 and TRBJ1-6, with D maybe TRBD1 (5 bases). The CDR3 is 14 residues long. The germline V gene has CDR1 SEHNR and CDR2 FQNEAQ (reference sequence). With 1 base removed from V and 6 bases from J, the gap between germline ends came to 7 bases. The CDR3 DNA is TGTGCCAGCAGCTTAGAGGACACTAATTCACCCCTCCACTTT. Its protein is CASSLEDTNSPLHF.

This clone came up a few times. The V call is TRBV11-1, the J call TRBJ2-7; TRBD2 is a possible D gene (6 bases). The CDR3 runs to 15 residues. V shed 3 bases and J shed 7 bases, with 19 bases lying between them. The germline V gene encodes CDR1 SGHAT and CDR2 FQDESV (reference sequence). Here the CDR3 reads CASSFQGWDSGEQYF. CDR3 sequence (DNA): TGTGCCAGCAGCTTCCAGGGCTGGGACTCAGGGGAGCAGTACTTC.

The chain is built from TRBV4-3 and TRBJ1-1; D unresolved. This CDR3 contains 16 residues. The germline V gene has CDR1 LGHNA and CDR2 YSLEER. The V end lost 2 bases, the J end lost 1 base, and 14 bases lay between the germline ends. CDR3 coding DNA: TGCGCCAGCAGCCAATCCCGGAGGGTCGGGAACACTGAAGCTTTCTTT. Amino acid sequence: CASSQSRRVGNTEAFF.

The CDR3: CASSPPGQGCNQPQHF. As DNA, the CDR3 is TGTGCCAGCAGCCCCCCGGGACAGGGGTGCAATCAGCCCCAGCATTTT. The chain joins TRBV11-3 to TRBJ1-5, with 10 bases identical to TRBD1. The CDR3 loop spans 16 amino acids. Germline loops: CDR1 SGHNT, CDR2 YENEEA. Trimming at V came to 5 bases and at J to 2 bases, leaving 6 bases not matched to a gene.

This chain connects TRBV4-3 to TRBJ2-1; the match to TRBD2 covers 8 bases. The V gene's germline CDR1 is LGHNA and CDR2 YSLEER. J was trimmed by 9 bases and V by 0 bases; bases with no gene match: 7. This CDR3 contains 15 residues. The chain's CDR3 is CASSQDPGGPGEQFF. CDR3 in DNA: TGCGCCAGCAGCCAAGATCCGGGGGGGCCGGGTGAGCAGTTCTTC.

This clone was seen a handful of times. The chain employs TRBV21-1 and TRBJ2-7; the tabulated D call, TRBD2, remains unverified against the DNA. TRBV21-1 represents a pseudogene. This CDR3 is built from 10 residues. Here the CDR3 DNA reads TGTGCCAGCAGTTATTACGAGCAGTACTTC. It encodes CASSYYEQYF.

This chain links TRBV7-3 with TRBJ1-1, with no clear D. There are 14 residues in the CDR3. Germline V lookup: CDR1 SGHTA, CDR2 FQGTGA. V was shortened by 1 base and J by 0 bases, with 6 bases between the two germline ends. CDR3 in DNA: TGTGCCAGCAGCTTAATCGGGATGAACACTGAAGCTTTCTTT. Amino acids: CASSLIGMNTEAFF.

The V call is TRBV7-2, the J call TRBJ2-5, with 10 bases fitting TRBD2. This CDR3 has 17 residues. Looked up from germline, CDR1 is SGHTA and CDR2 is FQGNSA. The trim removed 8 bases at V and 4 bases at J, leaving 16 bases unmatched. The CDR3 DNA reads TGTGCCAGCTGTTCCGGAACAGCGGGGGGGTGGGCAGAGACCCAGTACTTC. Translated: CASCSGTAGGWAETQYF.

V gene TRBV5-1 combines with J gene TRBJ2-7; 8 nucleotides agree with TRBD1. This CDR3 comprises 14 residues. J gave up 4 bases and V 0 bases, and 3 bases lay outside the gene matches. Germline V gives CDR1 SGHRS, CDR2 YFSETQ. The CDR3, as DNA: TGCGCCAGCAGCTTGGTAGGACAGGGTTACGAGCAGTACTTC. This sequence encodes CASSLVGQGYEQYF.

The chain links TRBV6-6 to TRBJ2-7; 7 positions agree with TRBD2. From germline, CDR1 is MNHNY and CDR2 SVGAGI (reference sequence). V shed 7 bases and J 5 bases; nucleotides not matched to a gene: 5. The CDR3 consists of 12 residues. Here the CDR3 reads CASNHGGNEQYF. As DNA, the CDR3 is TGTGCCAGCAATCACGGGGGGAACGAGCAGTACTTC.

CDR3 sequence: CASGSSWEGRSDTQYF. The CDR3 region has the DNA TGTGCTAGTGGTTCTAGTTGGGAGGGGCGTTCGGATACGCAGTATTTT. The chain carries TRBV12-5 and TRBJ2-3; 7 positions agree with TRBD2. The ends lost 4 bases at V and 6 bases at J; junction bases unmatched: 13. This CDR3 region has 16 residues. Germline CDR1 LGHNT, CDR2 FRNRAP.

V and J are TRBV9 and TRBJ2-3; D is undetermined. Trimming shortened V by 0 bases and J by 4 bases, and 9 bases separated the two germline ends. The CDR3 contains 14 residues. Germline assignment: CDR1 SGDLS and CDR2 YYNGEE. DNA for the CDR3: TGTGCCAGCAGCGTAGGAGGAAAACCAGATACGCAGTATTTT. Translating gives CASSVGGKPDTQYF.

This chain connects TRBV7-9 to TRBJ1-1; D unclear. The V gene lost 1 base and the J gene lost 3 bases, with 12 bases spanning the gap. CDR3 size: 15 residues. Germline assignment: CDR1 SEHNR and CDR2 FQNEAQ (reference sequence). For the CDR3, the DNA is TGTGCCAGCAGCTTAGGAGAATATCTCGACACTGAAGCTTTCTTT. Amino acids: CASSLGEYLDTEAFF.